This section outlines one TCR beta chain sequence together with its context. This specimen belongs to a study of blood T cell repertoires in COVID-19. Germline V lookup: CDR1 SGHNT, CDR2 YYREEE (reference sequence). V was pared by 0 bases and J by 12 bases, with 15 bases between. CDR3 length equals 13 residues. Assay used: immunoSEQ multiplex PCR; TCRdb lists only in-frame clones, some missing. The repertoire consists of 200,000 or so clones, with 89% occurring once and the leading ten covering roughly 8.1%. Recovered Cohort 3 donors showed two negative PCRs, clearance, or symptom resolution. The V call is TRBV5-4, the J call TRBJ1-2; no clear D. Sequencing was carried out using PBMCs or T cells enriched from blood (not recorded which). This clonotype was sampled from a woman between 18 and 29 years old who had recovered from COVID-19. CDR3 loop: CASSLEAAAAHTF. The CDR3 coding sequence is TGTGCCAGCAGCTTGGAAGCGGCCGCCGCCCACACCTTC.